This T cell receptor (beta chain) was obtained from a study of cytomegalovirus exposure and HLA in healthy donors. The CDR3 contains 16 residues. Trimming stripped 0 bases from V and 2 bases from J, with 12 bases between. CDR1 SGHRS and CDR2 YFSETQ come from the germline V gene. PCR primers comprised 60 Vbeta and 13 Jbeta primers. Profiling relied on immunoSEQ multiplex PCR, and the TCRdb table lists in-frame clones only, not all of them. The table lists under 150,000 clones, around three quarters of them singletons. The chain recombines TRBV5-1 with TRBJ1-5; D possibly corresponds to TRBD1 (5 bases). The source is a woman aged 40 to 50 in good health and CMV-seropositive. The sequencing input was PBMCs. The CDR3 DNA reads TGCGCCAGCAGCTTGGGGGGGGATTATCGCAATCAGCCCCAGCATTTT. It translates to CASSLGGDYRNQPQHF.